These T cell receptor beta chains were read from a single sample in a study of blood T cell repertoires in COVID-19. Repertoires were generated with immunoSEQ multiplex PCR, while TCRdb's copy carries only in-frame clones and drops some. This table holds approximately 46,000 clones, around 86% found once. Sample: peripheral blood. These TCRs come from an elderly woman with COVID-19, enrolled during active disease. Both conserved end residues are part of each CDR3. D genes are given only for firm matches. Some rows mark clone size as missing; the rest say once, few, many or name a class of expanded clone.

j_gene: TRBJ2-3; abundance: NA; d_gene: NA; v_gene: TRBV21-1; CDR3nt: TGTGCCAGCAGCAAAGGTTCCCAGGAGGTGGTTACGCAGTATTTT; CDR3aa: CASSKGSQEVVTQYF
j_gene: TRBJ1-6; abundance: NA; d_gene: NA; v_gene: TRBV27; CDR3nt: TGTGCCAGCAGTTTTGGGCAGTATAATTCACCCCTCCACTTT; CDR3aa: CASSFGQYNSPLHF
j_gene: TRBJ2-7; abundance: NA; d_gene: TRBD1; v_gene: TRBV6-5; CDR3nt: TGTGCCAGCAGTTCCGGCAGGGGGCTAAACTACGAGCAGTACTTC; CDR3aa: CASSSGRGLNYEQYF
j_gene: TRBJ1-1; abundance: NA; d_gene: TRBD1; v_gene: TRBV5-5; CDR3nt: TGTGCCAGCAGCTTGGACAGGGGTCACACTGAAGCTTTCTTT; CDR3aa: CASSLDRGHTEAFF
j_gene: TRBJ1-2; abundance: NA; d_gene: NA; v_gene: TRBV4-1; CDR3nt: TGCGCCAGCAAAAGTGGGGCAGGATACTATGGCTACACCTTC; CDR3aa: CASKSGAGYYGYTF
j_gene: TRBJ1-2; abundance: NA; d_gene: TRBD1; v_gene: TRBV7-9; CDR3nt: TGTGCCAGCAGCTTACAGGGGGCGCGGGGCTACACCTTC; CDR3aa: CASSLQGARGYTF
j_gene: TRBJ2-7; abundance: NA; d_gene: NA; v_gene: TRBV28; CDR3nt: TGTGCCAGCAGTTTAATGAGGCCTGCCTACGAGCAGTACTTC; CDR3aa: CASSLMRPAYEQYF
j_gene: TRBJ1-1; abundance: NA; d_gene: NA; v_gene: TRBV11-3; CDR3nt: TGTGCCAGCAGCGGACAAGCGAACACTGAAGCTTTCTTT; CDR3aa: CASSGQANTEAFF
j_gene: TRBJ2-1; abundance: NA; d_gene: TRBD2; v_gene: TRBV20-1; CDR3nt: TGCAGTGCTAGTCCGCGCCTCAGCGGGAGTTCCTACAATGAGCAGTTCTTC; CDR3aa: CSASPRLSGSSYNEQFF
j_gene: TRBJ1-1; abundance: NA; d_gene: TRBD1; v_gene: TRBV7-9; CDR3nt: TGTGCCAGCAGCTCCGGGGGGACAGGGATCACTGAAGCTTTCTTT; CDR3aa: CASSSGGTGITEAFF
j_gene: TRBJ2-7; abundance: NA; d_gene: NA; v_gene: TRBV3-1/TRBV3-2; CDR3nt: TGTGCCAGCAGCCCCCTGGGGGGTAGCTACGAGCAGTACTTC; CDR3aa: CASSPLGGSYEQYF
j_gene: TRBJ2-1; abundance: NA; d_gene: TRBD2; v_gene: TRBV19; CDR3nt: TGTGCCAGTAGTACTAGCGGGAGCCCCTACAATGAGCAGTTCTTC; CDR3aa: CASSTSGSPYNEQFF
j_gene: TRBJ1-2; abundance: NA; d_gene: NA; v_gene: TRBV30; CDR3nt: TGTGCCTCCGGGGGGGGCGCATGGGGCTACACCTTT; CDR3aa: CASGGGAWGYTF
j_gene: TRBJ1-5; abundance: once; d_gene: NA; v_gene: TRBV11-2; CDR3nt: TGTGCCAGCAGCCCGGGGTCAGGAGGAAGCAATCAGCCCCAGCATTTT; CDR3aa: CASSPGSGGSNQPQHF
j_gene: TRBJ1-1; abundance: NA; d_gene: TRBD1; v_gene: TRBV18; CDR3nt: TGTGCCAGCTCACCAATCTCTCAGGGGGCGAACACTGAAGCTTTCTTT; CDR3aa: CASSPISQGANTEAFF
j_gene: TRBJ2-1; abundance: NA; d_gene: NA; v_gene: TRBV7-2; CDR3nt: TGTGCCAGCAGCCCCCTAACCGGAGGGAATAGGGCCTACAATGAGCAGTTCTTC; CDR3aa: CASSPLTGGNRAYNEQFF
j_gene: TRBJ1-5; abundance: NA; d_gene: NA; v_gene: TRBV19; CDR3nt: TGTGCCAGTAGTAGCCGGGGTCTTAATCAGCCCCAGCATTTT; CDR3aa: CASSSRGLNQPQHF
j_gene: TRBJ2-7; abundance: NA; d_gene: NA; v_gene: TRBV9; CDR3nt: TGTGCCAGCAGCGTAGTAGCGGACCTGAGGGACGAGCAGTACTTC; CDR3aa: CASSVVADLRDEQYF
j_gene: TRBJ2-1; abundance: NA; d_gene: TRBD1; v_gene: TRBV19; CDR3nt: TGTGCCAGTAGCCGCCGGGACAGGGTGCGAGAGCAGTTCTTC; CDR3aa: CASSRRDRVREQFF
j_gene: TRBJ2-5; abundance: NA; d_gene: NA; v_gene: TRBV5-6; CDR3nt: TGTGCCAGCAGCTTGTCAGGGCTGCAAGAGACCCAGTACTTC; CDR3aa: CASSLSGLQETQYF
j_gene: TRBJ1-5; abundance: NA; d_gene: NA; v_gene: TRBV28; CDR3nt: TGTGCCAGCAGTTTGGAGATAGGCAATCAGCCCCAGCATTTT; CDR3aa: CASSLEIGNQPQHF
j_gene: TRBJ2-2; abundance: NA; d_gene: NA; v_gene: TRBV24-1; CDR3nt: TGTGCCACCAGTCCTGGTTGGCAGGGAAGGCCCGGGGAGCTGTTTTTT; CDR3aa: CATSPGWQGRPGELFF
j_gene: TRBJ2-4; abundance: NA; d_gene: TRBD1; v_gene: TRBV20-1; CDR3nt: TGCAGTGCAACTCGGACAGGAACCCTGCCCTTC; CDR3aa: CSATRTGTLPF
j_gene: TRBJ2-3; abundance: NA; d_gene: TRBD2; v_gene: TRBV29-1; CDR3nt: TGCAGTGCCCGGAAGGGAGCGGGAGTCTTTTCAGATACGCAGTATTTT; CDR3aa: CSARKGAGVFSDTQYF
j_gene: TRBJ2-1; abundance: NA; d_gene: NA; v_gene: TRBV9; CDR3nt: TGTGCCAGCAGCGTTGGCGGGAAGAATGAGCAGTTCTTC; CDR3aa: CASSVGGKNEQFF
j_gene: TRBJ2-1; abundance: NA; d_gene: TRBD2; v_gene: TRBV5-1; CDR3nt: TGCGCCAGCAGCTTACTAGCGGGAGGGTACAATGAGCAGTTCTTC; CDR3aa: CASSLLAGGYNEQFF
j_gene: TRBJ2-3; abundance: few; d_gene: TRBD2; v_gene: TRBV30; CDR3nt: TGTGCCTGGAGTGTGAGCGCGGGAGGTCGAAATACGCAGTATTTT; CDR3aa: CAWSVSAGGRNTQYF
j_gene: TRBJ2-2; abundance: NA; d_gene: TRBD1; v_gene: TRBV5-4; CDR3nt: TGTGCCAGCAGCTTAGACAGACAGGGGGCTATCGGGGAGCTGTTTTTT; CDR3aa: CASSLDRQGAIGELFF
j_gene: TRBJ2-7; abundance: NA; d_gene: TRBD1; v_gene: TRBV29-1; CDR3nt: TGCAGCGCCAGCCCCGGGACAGGGGGCTACGAGCAGTACTTC; CDR3aa: CSASPGTGGYEQYF
j_gene: TRBJ1-2; abundance: once; d_gene: NA; v_gene: TRBV10-3; CDR3nt: TGTGCCATCAGTGTATCAGGGGAAGGCTACACCTTC; CDR3aa: CAISVSGEGYTF
j_gene: TRBJ2-7; abundance: NA; d_gene: TRBD2; v_gene: TRBV27; CDR3nt: TGTGCCAGCAGAGCGGTAGCGGGAGGGCCGACCCACGAGCAGTACTTC; CDR3aa: CASRAVAGGPTHEQYF
j_gene: TRBJ1-1; abundance: NA; d_gene: TRBD1; v_gene: TRBV19; CDR3nt: TGTGCCAGTAGTATAGTTGGGACAGCCTTTCCGAACACTGAAGCTTTCTTT; CDR3aa: CASSIVGTAFPNTEAFF
j_gene: TRBJ1-1; abundance: once; d_gene: NA; v_gene: TRBV18; CDR3nt: TGTGCCAGCTCACCCCCACAGAACACTGAAGCTTTCTTT; CDR3aa: CASSPPQNTEAFF
j_gene: TRBJ2-7; abundance: NA; d_gene: NA; v_gene: TRBV7-9; CDR3nt: TGTGCCAGCAGCTTAAGAGCAACCTACGAGCAGTACTTC; CDR3aa: CASSLRATYEQYF
j_gene: TRBJ2-5; abundance: NA; d_gene: TRBD2; v_gene: TRBV4-1; CDR3nt: TGCGCCAGCAGCCCGCTCCGGCTAGCGGGAGGGCCAGGGATAGAGACCCAGTACTTC; CDR3aa: CASSPLRLAGGPGIETQYF
j_gene: TRBJ2-1; abundance: NA; d_gene: NA; v_gene: TRBV28; CDR3nt: TGTGCCAGCGTCGATTGGGGGGGCGGGAATGAGCAGTTCTTC; CDR3aa: CASVDWGGGNEQFF
j_gene: TRBJ2-2; abundance: NA; d_gene: NA; v_gene: TRBV19; CDR3nt: TGTGCCAGTAGACGGCGGCAGAACACCGGGGAGCTGTTTTTT; CDR3aa: CASRRRQNTGELFF
j_gene: TRBJ1-1; abundance: NA; d_gene: NA; v_gene: TRBV7-9; CDR3nt: TGTGCCAGCGCCCTGGGAGACATGAACACTGAAGCTTTCTTT; CDR3aa: CASALGDMNTEAFF
j_gene: TRBJ2-3; abundance: few; d_gene: NA; v_gene: TRBV20-1; CDR3nt: TGCAGTGCTAGTCACCTTCGACTGCACCCAGACACAGATACGCAGTATTTT; CDR3aa: CSASHLRLHPDTDTQYF
j_gene: TRBJ1-1; abundance: NA; d_gene: TRBD1; v_gene: TRBV7-9; CDR3nt: TGTGCCAGCAGCTCCCAGGGGGGTAAAATTGGTGAAGCTTTCTTT; CDR3aa: CASSSQGGKIGEAFF
j_gene: TRBJ2-7; abundance: NA; d_gene: TRBD1; v_gene: TRBV12-3/TRBV12-4; CDR3nt: TGTGCCAGCAGTCCCCCGGGACAGTACGAGCAGTACTTC; CDR3aa: CASSPPGQYEQYF